This TCR beta chain appears in the sequencing data of a study of blood T cells in healthy people across ages. Findings and caveats of the study: PBMCs left unsorted prevented a conclusive naive versus antigen-experienced comparison. Per million T cells, TCR beta diversity dropped about linearly as age rose. Nothing was known about donor CMV status, and this possibly confounded expanded clonotype changes.

Each donor had around 9.2 milliliters of peripheral blood drawn. In germline, CDR1 is SNHLY, CDR2 FYNNEI. CDR3 length: 14 residues. Primers used in a second PCR of roughly 7 to 11 cycles were a sample-barcoded 5' primer and a J-beta primer mix. Using its own MiXCR run on the 5' RACE reads, TCRdb lists one record per CDR3 protein. This repertoire shows about 1.6 million distinct CDR3 sequences, almost 35% found once; its top ten account for about 10%. With regard to this clonotype: What it binds is unknown.

The rearrangement uses TRBV2 and TRBJ2-5; TRBD2 might be the D (6 bases). The better agreement between TRBJ2-7 and the DNA end casts doubt on the J call. Source material: blood. The clonotype was recovered from a woman aged 30 to 39 in good health. The CDR3 loop reads CASTVGLAQNEQYF. For the CDR3, the DNA is TGTGCCAGCACCGTGGGACTTGCCCAGAACGAGCAGTACTTC.